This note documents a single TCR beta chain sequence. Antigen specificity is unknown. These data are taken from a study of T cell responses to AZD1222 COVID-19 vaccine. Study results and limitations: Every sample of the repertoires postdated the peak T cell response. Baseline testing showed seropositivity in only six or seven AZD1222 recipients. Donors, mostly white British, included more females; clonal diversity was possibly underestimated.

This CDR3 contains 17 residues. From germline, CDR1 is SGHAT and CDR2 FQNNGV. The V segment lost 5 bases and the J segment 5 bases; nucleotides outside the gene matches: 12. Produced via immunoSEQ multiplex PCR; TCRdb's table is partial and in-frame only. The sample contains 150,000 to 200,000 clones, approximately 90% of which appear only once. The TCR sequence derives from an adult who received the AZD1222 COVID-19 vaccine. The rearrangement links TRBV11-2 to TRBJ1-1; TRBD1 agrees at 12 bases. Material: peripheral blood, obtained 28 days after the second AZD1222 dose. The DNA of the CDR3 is TGTGCCAGCAGCCTCCCCTCGGGACAGGGGGCGCGGACTGAAGCTTTCTTT. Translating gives CASSLPSGQGARTEAFF.